This is a list of T cell receptor beta chains from one sample in a study of molecular identifiers for immune sequencing clone quantification. Each CDR3 protein is one row after TCRdb ran MiXCR on the PCR reads. The sample holds more than 450,000 distinct CDR3 sequences; approximately 25% are singletons and the top ten take approximately 0.76%. The sample consisted of naive CD8+ T cells from blood, with Jurkat cell RNA spiked in. The receptors derive from a human donor in good health. Some libraries in this study had Jurkat cell RNA spiked in. The CDR3 runs from the conserved cysteine through the conserved F or W. D genes are given only for firm matches. Clone size is not always given. Where it is, it says once, few, many or a class for expanded clones.

d_call j_call clone_size v_call cdr3_aa cdr3_nt
TRBD1 TRBJ2-7 NA TRBV27 CASSLFARGYEQYF TGTGCCAGCAGTTTATTCGCCAGGGGGTACGAGCAGTACTTC
TRBD1 TRBJ2-6 few TRBV7-9 CASRWDSQSSGANVLTF TGTGCCAGCAGATGGGACAGCCAGAGCTCTGGGGCCAACGTCCTGACTTTC
NA TRBJ1-5 NA TRBV20-1 CSAGEEGGANQPQHF TGCAGTGCCGGGGAAGAGGGAGGGGCAAATCAGCCCCAGCATTTT
TRBD2 TRBJ2-5 many TRBV29-1 CSVEGLADQETQYF TGCAGCGTCGAAGGACTAGCCGACCAAGAGACCCAGTACTTC
NA TRBJ2-5 once TRBV7-9 CASSQTIKGTDSQEPQYF TGTGCCAGCAGCCAGACCATAAAAGGGACGGACTCTCAGGAGCCCCAGTACTTC
NA TRBJ1-4 many TRBV7-9 CASSLAWAGENEKLFF TGTGCCAGCAGCTTAGCATGGGCAGGGGAAAATGAAAAACTGTTTTTT
NA TRBJ2-5 many TRBV7-9 CASSSRDAHQETQYF TGTGCCAGCAGCTCCCGGGACGCCCACCAAGAGACCCAGTACTTC
NA TRBJ1-2 many TRBV2 CASSEANDNYGYTF TGTGCCAGCAGTGAAGCGAACGATAACTATGGCTACACCTTC
TRBD1 TRBJ2-5 NA TRBV24-1 CATSERTGAQETQYF TGTGCCACCAGTGAGCGGACAGGGGCCCAAGAGACCCAGTACTTC
NA TRBJ2-2 few TRBV19 CASSIAGAPNTGELFF TGTGCCAGTAGTATAGCCGGGGCCCCGAACACCGGGGAGCTGTTTTTT
TRBD1 TRBJ2-7 few TRBV6-5 CASSYSRDRGYEQYF TGTGCCAGCAGTTACTCCCGGGACAGGGGTTACGAGCAGTACTTC
TRBD1 TRBJ2-2 NA TRBV4-2 CASSQVGQGGSLAGELFF TGTGCCAGCAGCCAAGTGGGACAGGGGGGATCGTTGGCCGGGGAGCTGTTTTTT
NA TRBJ2-7 few TRBV4-3 CASSQDSSPNYEQYF TGCGCCAGCAGCCAGGACAGTTCCCCTAACTACGAGCAGTACTTC
TRBD1 TRBJ2-7 many TRBV4-1 CASSTGGPGEQYF TGCGCCAGCTCAACAGGGGGCCCGGGCGAGCAGTACTTC
TRBD1 TRBJ1-5 many TRBV4-1 CASRTEMGTGFGNQPQHF TGCGCCAGCAGAACCGAAATGGGGACAGGATTCGGGAATCAGCCCCAGCATTTT
NA TRBJ1-1 few TRBV7-9 CASSLILQGGTEAFF TGTGCCAGCAGCTTAATTTTGCAGGGAGGGACTGAAGCTTTCTTT
TRBD1 TRBJ2-3 NA TRBV12-3/TRBV12-4 CASSFGDRVTDTQYF TGTGCCAGCAGTTTTGGGGACAGGGTCACAGATACGCAGTATTTT
NA TRBJ1-5 many TRBV4-1 CASSQDRGQPQHF TGCGCCAGCAGCCAAGATCGGGGGCAGCCCCAGCATTTT
TRBD2 TRBJ2-3 many TRBV11-3 CASSQTSGRTDTQYF TGTGCCAGCAGCCAGACTAGCGGGCGCACAGATACGCAGTATTTT
TRBD2 TRBJ2-3 NA TRBV20-1 CSARDPAAQLAGGPGADTQYF TGCAGTGCTAGAGACCCGGCGGCCCAACTAGCGGGGGGGCCAGGGGCAGATACGCAGTATTTT